This T cell receptor beta chain was observed in a study of CD8+ T cells in alopecia areata. In the study overall: The duration of tofacitinib was 6 to 18 months, with 6 months off drug afterward.

For this clone: The antigen is undetermined. The identical CDR3 is also encoded by other nucleotide sequences in the sample.

The treatment here: oral pan-JAK inhibitor, 5-10 mg twice daily. Study findings and constraints: Persistence in scalp and blood during tofacitinib was observed for many expanded lesional clones.

TCR sequencing used cDNA made by reverse transcription of extracted RNA. The protocol was immunoSEQ multiplex PCR, while the TCRdb copy is restricted to in-frame clones and leaves out a portion. This table holds about 40,000 clones, around 90% found once. The sample in question was CD8+ T cells sorted from blood, obtained at week 24, from a patient treated with tofacitinib. This sequence was found in a human donor with alopecia areata.

CDR3 in DNA: TGTGCCAGCAGCTCTCGGACAGATACGCAGTATTTT. Amino acids: CASSSRTDTQYF. This chain connects TRBV7-8 to TRBJ2-3, with no clear D. The CDR3 has 12 residues. The V end was cut by 4 bases, the J end by 3 bases, with 5 bases between. Germline CDR1 and CDR2: SGHVS and FQNEAQ.